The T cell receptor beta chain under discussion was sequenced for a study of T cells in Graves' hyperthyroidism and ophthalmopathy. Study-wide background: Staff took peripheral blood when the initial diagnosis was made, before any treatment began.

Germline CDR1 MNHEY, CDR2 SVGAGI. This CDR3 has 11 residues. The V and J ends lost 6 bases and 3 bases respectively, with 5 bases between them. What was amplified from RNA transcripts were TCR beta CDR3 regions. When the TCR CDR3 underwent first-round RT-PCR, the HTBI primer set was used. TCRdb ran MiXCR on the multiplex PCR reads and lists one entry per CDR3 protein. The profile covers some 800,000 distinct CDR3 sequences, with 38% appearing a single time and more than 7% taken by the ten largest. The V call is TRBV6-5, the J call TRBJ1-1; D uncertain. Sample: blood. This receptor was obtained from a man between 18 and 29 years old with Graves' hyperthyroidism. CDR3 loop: CASRKDTEAFF. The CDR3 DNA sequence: TGTGCCAGCAGGAAGGACACTGAAGCTTTCTTT.